A single sample is the source of the 30 T cell receptor beta chains below, sequenced in a study of T cell repertoires in cytomegalovirus infection (dated by TCRdb to the late 2010s). Their antigen targets remain unknown. The listed sequencing device is Illumina HiSeq 1500. TCRdb trimmed public reads at Q25 via fastp, called clones via MiXCR and kept in-frame beta chains. For every CDR3 protein sequence, its rows merge into one entry that carries the most common genes and DNA. The sample has 300,000 to 400,000 distinct CDR3 sequences on record, roughly 28% of them singletons. Around 19% of the sample lies in the top ten. Sample treatment or condition, as interpreted from the label and publication: in vitro stimulation with specific CMV peptide epitopes to enrich CMV-specific T cells. Source: cultured PBMCs, taken from culture after CMV antigen stimulation. The receptors shown here come from a human donor in good health (CMV status not recorded). Some clones in this sample may be carry-over from other donors' samples.

CDR3 sequence: CAIGGETSNEQFF. Here the CDR3 DNA reads TGTGCCATAGGCGGAGAGACTAGCAATGAGCAGTTCTTC. The rearrangement links TRBV10-3 to TRBJ2-1; weak D call: TRBD2 (6 bases). V lost 9 bases, J lost 6 bases, and 15 bases lay in between. The length of the CDR3 is 13 residues. Germline V gene sequence: CDR1 ENHRY, CDR2 SYGVKD.

This clonotype was observed a few times. The chain is built from TRBV12-5 and TRBJ1-2, with a possible D match to TRBD1 (5 bases). Trimming took off 3 bases at V and 5 bases at J, with 19 bases between the two ends. CDR1 and CDR2 (germline): LGHNT, FRNRAP. CDR3 length: 16 amino acids. CDR3 loop: CASGFGDGQGRYGYTF. The CDR3 DNA follows: TGTGCTAGTGGTTTCGGGGACGGGCAGGGAAGGTATGGCTACACCTTC.

The chain joins TRBV10-3 to TRBJ1-2, with 8 bases lining up with TRBD1. Germline CDR1 and CDR2: ENHRY and SYGVKD. The CDR3 is made up of 12 amino acids. J was trimmed by 6 bases and V by 6 bases; bases with no gene match: 3. This CDR3 is CAISGQGDGYTF. In DNA, the CDR3 is TGTGCCATCAGCGGACAGGGTGATGGCTACACCTTC.

The rearrangement uses TRBV5-6 and TRBJ2-2, with TRBD1 identical over 11 bases. With 4 bases clipped from V and 6 bases from J, the junction kept 8 bases outside the gene matches. The germline V gene encodes CDR1 SGHDT and CDR2 YYEEEE. The CDR3 consists of 16 residues. CDR3: CASSPFPGQGAGELFF. CDR3 DNA: TGTGCCAGCAGCCCATTCCCGGGACAGGGGGCCGGGGAGCTGTTTTTT.

V gene TRBV12-3 or TRBV12-4 combines with J gene TRBJ1-1; 7 nucleotides line up with TRBD1. V was clipped by 1 base and J by 4 bases; unmatched bases: 6. The CDR3 length is 15 residues. The chain's CDR3 is CASSLGTGEGTEAFF. The DNA for the CDR3 is TGTGCCAGCAGTTTAGGAACAGGGGAAGGCACTGAAGCTTTCTTT.

This clonotype was counted once. CDR3 protein: CASTIRAGVGTGELFF. The DNA for the CDR3 is TGTGCCAGCACAATTAGGGCAGGGGTAGGGACCGGGGAGCTGTTTTTT. V gene TRBV12-3 or TRBV12-4 combines with J gene TRBJ2-2; a possible D gene is TRBD1 (6 bases). The CDR3 spans 16 residues. V was trimmed by 7 bases and J by 5 bases, leaving 20 bases between them.

This clonotype has a count of ten or more. The CDR3 DNA follows: TGTGCCAGCAGCTTAGCGACGGATTCACCCCTCCACTTT. It codes for CASSLATDSPLHF. V and J are TRBV7-6 and TRBJ1-6; no reliable D call. V was trimmed by 0 bases and J by 8 bases, leaving 5 bases between them. The CDR3 is 13 residues long. Germline CDR1 SGHVS, CDR2 FNYEAQ.

This clonotype was found a few times. The genes are TRBV19 and TRBJ2-1; D is perhaps TRBD1 (7 bases). Trimming took 5 bases from V and 8 from J, leaving 13 bases between them. CDR3 length: 13 residues. Germline lookup yields CDR1 LNHDA and CDR2 SQIVND (reference sequence). The CDR3 region has the DNA TGTGCCAGTAGTGGCAGGGGGGTTGATGAGCAGTTCTTC. It specifies CASSGRGVDEQFF.

There are a few counts of this clonotype. The chain links TRBV6-1 to TRBJ1-2; 9 nucleotides agree with TRBD1. CDR1 is MNHNS, CDR2 SASEGT, per germline. J lost 4 bases, V lost 7 bases, and 10 bases had no gene match. The CDR3 loop spans 15 amino acids. CDR3 in amino acids: CASILSPGQGYGYTF. The CDR3 bases are TGTGCCAGCATCCTATCCCCGGGACAGGGCTATGGCTACACCTTC.

The chain uses TRBV5-5 and TRBJ1-6; maybe TRBD1 (6 bases). Germline V lookup: CDR1 SGHKS, CDR2 YYEKEE (reference sequence). Trimming removed 4 bases from V and 3 bases from J, with 11 bases in between. CDR3 length: 15 residues. This chain's CDR3 is CASSIGQNYNSPLHF. The CDR3 nucleotides read TGTGCCAGCAGCATTGGACAGAACTATAATTCACCCCTCCACTTT.

The sample holds a few counts of this clonotype. Possible read error: a much larger clone is one base away. The chain has TRBV6-5 and TRBJ2-7, with 7 bases lining up with TRBD1. CDR3 length: 13 amino acids. Germline CDR1 is MNHEY and CDR2 is SVGAGI. The V segment lost 6 bases and the J segment 2 bases; nucleotides outside the gene matches: 4. The CDR3 region is CASRWDSTYEQYF. In nucleotides, the CDR3 is TGTGCCAGCAGATGGGACAGCACCTACGAGCAGTACTTC.

The chain couples TRBV15 to TRBJ1-6, with TRBD1 matching 8 bases. The CDR3 is 16 amino acids. V lost 0 bases and J lost 10; bases outside the gene matches: 8. Looked up from germline, CDR1 is LNHNV and CDR2 is YYDKDF (reference sequence). The CDR3 DNA reads TGTGCCACCAGCAGAGATAGGGACAGGAGAGTATCACCCCTCCACTTT. It specifies CATSRDRDRRVSPLHF.

This clonotype was picked up a small number of times. The chain links TRBV4-1 to TRBJ1-1, with D perhaps matching TRBD1 (5 bases). CDR1 is MGHRA and CDR2 is YSYEKL in the germline V gene. This CDR3 has 15 amino acids. Trimming took 5 bases from V and 4 from J, leaving 17 bases between them. The CDR3 protein is CASSTHRTGSTEAFF. CDR3 DNA sequence: TGCGCCAGCAGCACCCACAGAACAGGATCCACTGAAGCTTTCTTT.

The rearrangement joins TRBV7-8 to TRBJ2-2; D is uncertain. The CDR3 extends over 15 amino acids. Germline-derived CDR1 and CDR2 are SGHVS and FQNEAQ. V lost 1 base and J 5 bases, leaving 11 bases between the germline ends. CDR3 sequence reads: CASSLVLRGTGELFF. Here the CDR3 DNA reads TGTGCCAGCAGCTTAGTCCTGCGTGGTACCGGGGAGCTGTTTTTT.

The chain joins TRBV6-1 to TRBJ1-2; D not certain. The CDR3 consists of 15 residues. Trimming took off 6 bases at V and 0 bases at J, with 14 bases between the two ends. In germline, CDR1 is MNHNS, CDR2 SASEGT. CDR3 nucleotide sequence: TGTGCCAGCAGCCGCGGGCACGGCGCTAACTATGGCTACACCTTC. Translated, it gives CASSRGHGANYGYTF.

This clonotype has more than one count but fewer than ten. The chain has TRBV27 and TRBJ1-5; no clear D. The CDR3 is 16 residues long. Germline lookup yields CDR1 MNHEY and CDR2 SMNVEV (reference sequence). V was shortened by 2 bases and J by 3 bases, with 14 bases between the two germline ends. CDR3 nucleotides: TGTGCCAGCAGTTTAACGCGCCCCCCTATCAATCAGCCCCAGCATTTT. Translation: CASSLTRPPINQPQHF.

This clonotype has at least ten counts. V and J are TRBV3-1 and TRBJ2-4, with unresolved D. CDR1 is LGHDT, CDR2 YNNKEL, per germline (reference sequence). Trimming removed 0 bases from V and 2 bases from J, with 14 bases in between. This CDR3 region has 17 residues. Here the CDR3 DNA reads TGTGCCAGCAGCCAAGATAGCCAGGCCCTTACCAAAAACATTCAGTACTTC. Protein: CASSQDSQALTKNIQYF.

The chain carries TRBV6-1 and TRBJ1-2, with D perhaps matching TRBD1 (5 bases). Trimming removed 5 bases from V and 3 bases from J, with 10 bases in between. The germline CDR1 and CDR2 sequences are MNHNS and SASEGT. CDR3 length: 13 residues. This CDR3 reads CASSYGGDYGYTF. The CDR3 DNA is TGTGCCAGCAGTTACGGGGGGGACTATGGCTACACCTTC.

Only a few counts were recorded for this clonotype. Here the CDR3 reads CASSSPGVAGVETQYF. The DNA of the CDR3 is TGTGCCAGCAGCTCCCCCGGGGTAGCGGGGGTGGAGACCCAGTACTTC. The chain links TRBV6-1 to TRBJ2-5; the match to TRBD2 covers 9 bases. Losses at the gene ends were 6 bases for V and 5 bases for J; bases not matched to a gene: 13. Germline V gives CDR1 MNHNS, CDR2 SASEGT. The CDR3 has 16 residues.

This clonotype has just one count. The CDR3 DNA reads as TGCAGTGCTGCCCCCGGGAGTGGGGGCTACGAGCAGTACTTC. Amino acids: CSAAPGSGGYEQYF. J is TRBJ2-7 and V is TRBV20-1, with D possibly being TRBD2 (6 bases). Germline V gene lookup returns CDR1 DFQATT and CDR2 SNEGSKA (reference sequence). This CDR3 region has 14 residues. The ends were cut back, 5 bases at V and 3 bases at J, with 17 bases in the middle.

The chain carries TRBV12-3 or TRBV12-4 and TRBJ1-2, with TRBD1 as a possible D gene (6 bases). The ends were cut back, 6 bases at V and 2 bases at J, with 10 bases in the middle. This CDR3 is built from 13 residues. The CDR3 here is CASRGGRNYGYTF. CDR3 in DNA: TGTGCCAGCAGGGGGGGGCGGAACTATGGCTACACCTTC.

This clonotype was counted at least ten times. V and J are TRBV11-2 and TRBJ2-1, with 7 bases identical to TRBD2. Germline assignment: CDR1 SGHAT and CDR2 FQNNGV. J gave up 4 bases and V 0 bases, and 3 bases lay outside the gene matches. This CDR3 region has 15 residues. CDR3 bases: TGTGCCAGCAGCTTAGAGGCTAGCGGATACAATGAGCAGTTCTTC. It yields the protein CASSLEASGYNEQFF.

This clonotype was counted only a few times. The gene calls are TRBV27 and TRBJ2-3; 8 nucleotides match TRBD1. The CDR3 contains 14 residues. Losses at the gene ends were 6 bases for V and 1 base for J; bases not matched to a gene: 3. Germline CDR1 MNHEY, CDR2 SMNVEV (reference sequence). Written as DNA, the CDR3 is TGTGCCAGCAGGGACAGGGACGGCACAGATACGCAGTATTTT. Its protein product is CASRDRDGTDTQYF.

V usage is TRBV7-8 and J usage is TRBJ2-2, with D perhaps assigned TRBD1 or TRBD2 (6 bases each). The CDR3 contains 15 residues. CDR1 and CDR2 (germline): SGHVS, FQNEAQ. V was shortened by 2 bases and J by 5 bases, with 12 bases between the two germline ends. CDR3 bases: TGTGCCAGCAGCTTAAGGAGGGGGGATACCGGGGAGCTGTTTTTT. Translating it yields CASSLRRGDTGELFF. The whole variable domain, remainder taken from reference TRBV7-8 and TRBJ2-2, is GAGVSQSPRYKVAKRGQDVALRCDPISGHVSLFWYQQALGQGPEFLTYFQNEAQLDKSGLPSDRFFAERPEGSVSTLKIQRTQQEDSAVYLCASSLRRGDTGELFFGEGSRLTVL.

The chain joins TRBV5-1 to TRBJ1-2; TRBD1 matches at 10 bases. Germline CDR1 SGHRS, CDR2 YFSETQ. The trim removed 7 bases at V and 6 bases at J, leaving 3 bases unmatched. This CDR3 spans 12 amino acids. CDR3 sequence reads: CASSGQGDGYTF. The CDR3 nucleotides are TGCGCCAGCTCTGGACAGGGGGATGGCTACACCTTC.

Only a few counts were recorded for this clonotype. The chain couples TRBV6-5 to TRBJ2-7, with 12 positions matching TRBD1. Unmatched junction bases numbered 2, after V lost 4 bases and J lost 1 base. Germline CDR1 is MNHEY and CDR2 is SVGAGI. The CDR3 length is 15 residues. In DNA, the CDR3 is TGTGCCAGCAGTTGGGACAGGGGGCAATCCTACGAGCAGTACTTC. This codes for CASSWDRGQSYEQYF.

This chain links TRBV6-5 with TRBJ2-1; perhaps D is TRBD1 or TRBD2 (7 bases each). Germline CDR1 is MNHEY and CDR2 is SVGAGI. The V end was cut by 2 bases, the J end by 10 bases, with 12 bases between. The CDR3 loop spans 13 amino acids. CDR3 protein: CASSYPGGDEQFF. In DNA, the CDR3 is TGTGCCAGCAGTTACCCAGGGGGGGACGAGCAGTTCTTC.

This clonotype turned up a few times. The chain has TRBV11-2 and TRBJ2-1; D not certain. Germline V lookup: CDR1 SGHAT, CDR2 FQNNGV. The CDR3 runs 14 residues. The germline V and J ends were trimmed by 2 bases and 8 bases, with 13 bases remaining between them. The CDR3 spells CASSLTPLRHEQFF. Written as DNA, the CDR3 is TGTGCCAGCAGCTTAACTCCACTCAGGCATGAGCAGTTCTTC.

The V gene is TRBV29-1, the J gene TRBJ1-4, with 7 bases matching TRBD1. CDR1 SQVTM and CDR2 ANQGSEA come from the germline V gene. The CDR3 is made up of 14 amino acids. The V and J ends lost 2 bases and 9 bases, in that order; junction bases with no gene match: 9. CDR3 sequence reads: CSVERQGGLKKLFF. The CDR3 DNA sequence: TGCAGCGTTGAAAGACAGGGAGGCTTGAAAAAACTGTTTTTT.

The chain recombines TRBV7-3 with TRBJ2-1; 14 nucleotides agree with TRBD2. The CDR3 sequence is 15 residues long. With 5 bases clipped from V and 9 bases from J, the junction kept 6 bases outside the gene matches. CDR1 SGHTA and CDR2 FQGTGA come from the germline V gene. The CDR3 DNA sequence: TGTGCCAGCAGCCCGGGACTAGCGGGAGACGGTGAGCAGTTCTTC. As protein: CASSPGLAGDGEQFF.